This T cell receptor beta chain was obtained from a study of blood T cell repertoires in COVID-19. Study-level background: Acute and convalescent COVID-19 samples came from the United States, Italy and Spain. PBMCs, B-cell-depleted T cells, or T cells were the source of the cDNA or gDNA that made up the material.

As handled by the study authors: Scientists estimated how many nucleated cells there were by amplifying reference gene primers. This table comes from immunoSEQ multiplex PCR, and its TCRdb copy is limited to in-frame clones, with some not included. D and trimming were read from the DNA, whereas the V and J calls and clone size are those reported in that table. The table shows about 200,000 clones, with approximately 80% occurring only once. This receptor was identified in a human donor with acute or convalescent COVID-19. The donor label of this sample is uncertain. Sequencing was done on a sample of peripheral blood.

The CDR3 nucleotides are TGTGCCAGCAGTCCGCTAGCGGGAGGGCGGGAGACCCAGTACTTC. Residues: CASSPLAGGRETQYF. The J gene is TRBJ2-5, the V gene TRBV2, with TRBD2 matching over 12 bases. The CDR3 runs 15 residues. J lost 5 bases, V lost 5 bases, and 6 bases had no gene match. CDR1 is SNHLY and CDR2 is FYNNEI in the germline V gene.